The next 21 T cell receptor beta chains were all read from a single sample in a study of blood T cell repertoires in COVID-19. Sequenced by immunoSEQ multiplex PCR; TCRdb stores in-frame clones only, minus some. The sample contains 100,000 to 150,000 clones, around four fifths of which appear only once. Source material: peripheral blood. These receptors all stem from a man older than 75 with active or convalescent COVID-19.

This clone was seen at least ten times. CDR3 amino acids: CASSPGPMTSHEQYF. The CDR3 bases are TGTGCCAGCAGCCCGGGACCGATGACTAGCCACGAGCAGTACTTC. The gene calls are TRBV7-3 and TRBJ2-7, with 7 bases that match TRBD2. This CDR3 comprises 15 residues. The germline CDR1 and CDR2 sequences are SGHTA and FQGTGA. V dropped 5 bases and J dropped 5; count of bases not matched to a gene: 12.

The chain employs TRBV11-2 and TRBJ1-5, with unresolved D. CDR1 is SGHAT, CDR2 FQNNGV, per germline. CDR3 length: 14 amino acids. V was cut by 1 base and J by 4 bases, with 8 bases left in between. The CDR3 is CASSLAAGNQPQHF. The CDR3 nucleotides are TGTGCCAGCAGCTTAGCGGCGGGTAATCAGCCCCAGCATTTT. The full variable domain, rest sourced from reference TRBV11-2 and TRBJ1-5, is EAGVAQSPRYKIIEKRQSVAFWCNPISGHATLYWYQQILGQGPKLLIQFQNNGVVDDSQLPKDRFSAERLKGVDSTLKIQPAKLEDSAVYLCASSLAAGNQPQHFGDGTRLSIL.

J is TRBJ1-4 and V is TRBV5-5; 7 bases are a match to TRBD1. Losses at the gene ends were 3 bases for V and 3 bases for J; bases not matched to a gene: 2. Germline V gene data show CDR1 as SGHKS and CDR2 as YYEKEE (reference sequence). The CDR3 runs to 14 residues. For the CDR3, the DNA is TGTGCCAGCAGCTGGACAGGATCTAATGAAAAACTGTTTTTT. It yields the protein CASSWTGSNEKLFF. Together with reference TRBV5-5 and TRBJ1-4, the CDR3 gives the full variable domain: DAGVTQSPTHLIKTRGQQVTLRCSPISGHKSVSWYQQVLGQGPQFIFQYYEKEERGRGNFPDRFSARQFPNYSSELNVNALLLGDSALYLCASSWTGSNEKLFFGSGTQLSVL.

The rearrangement joins TRBV27 to TRBJ2-2, with D uncertain. Per germline, CDR1 MNHEY and CDR2 SMNVEV (reference sequence). The CDR3 covers 12 residues. Trimming removed 4 bases from V and 6 bases from J, with 6 bases in between. The CDR3 DNA reads TGTGCCAGCAGTTCCCTCCCCGGGGAGCTGTTTTTT. Translated: CASSSLPGELFF.

The V call is TRBV4-2, the J call TRBJ2-1; 10 nucleotides agree with TRBD1. The germline V gene has CDR1 LGHNA and CDR2 YNFKEQ. This CDR3 contains 15 residues. V lost 5 bases, J lost 7 bases, and 8 bases stayed unmatched. As DNA, the CDR3 is TGTGCCAGCAGCTCCGGGACAGGGGAGGGGAATGAGCAGTTCTTC. Its translation is CASSSGTGEGNEQFF.

The chain couples TRBV20-1 to TRBJ2-7, with a tentative D call TRBD1 (6 bases). Trimming stripped 3 bases from V and 6 bases from J, with 9 bases between. The CDR3 consists of 11 residues. The germline V gene encodes CDR1 DFQATT and CDR2 SNEGSKA (reference sequence). The CDR3 spells CSASTGFEQYF. CDR3 bases: TGCAGTGCTAGCACAGGGTTCGAGCAGTACTTC.

This clone was seen a few times. The chain has TRBV18 and TRBJ2-2; the D gene is possibly TRBD2 (5 bases). V was pared by 3 bases and J by 0 bases, with 8 bases between. The CDR3 has 15 residues. Looked up from germline, CDR1 is KGHSH and CDR2 is LQKENI. Written as DNA, the CDR3 is TGTGCCAGCTCACCCCGGGATTCGAACACCGGGGAGCTGTTTTTT. Its translation: CASSPRDSNTGELFF.

This chain links TRBV28 with TRBJ2-1, with a tentative D call TRBD2 (5 bases). The CDR3 is made up of 14 amino acids. Trimming cost V 8 bases and J 8 bases, with 19 bases left between them. CDR1 and CDR2 (germline): MDHEN, SYDVKM. DNA of the CDR3: TGTGCCAGCGTCGGGGATCTGGTTAGCTATGAGCAGTTCTTC. It codes for CASVGDLVSYEQFF. The variable domain in full, completed from reference TRBV28 and TRBJ2-1, reads DVKVTQSSRYLVKRTGEKVFLECVQDMDHENMFWYRQDPGLGLRLIYFSYDVKMKEKGDIPEGYSVSREKKERFSLILESASTNQTSMYLCASVGDLVSYEQFFGPGTRLTVL.

V gene TRBV5-6 combines with J gene TRBJ1-2; 9 positions match TRBD1. The CDR3 covers 14 residues. V gave up 4 bases and J gave up 4 bases; unmatched junction bases: 5. CDR1 is SGHDT and CDR2 is YYEEEE in the germline V gene. The CDR3 is CASSSTDRGYGYTF. The CDR3 nucleotides read TGTGCCAGCAGCAGCACGGACAGGGGCTATGGCTACACCTTC.

This clone showed up just a few times. The chain is built from TRBV15 and TRBJ1-3, with 9 bases identical to TRBD1. The germline gives CDR1 LNHNV, CDR2 YYDKDF (reference sequence). J lost 0 bases, V lost 5 bases, and 8 bases had no gene match. CDR3 length: 17 amino acids. CDR3: CATSSRTGADSGNTIYF. CDR3 nucleotide sequence: TGTGCCACCAGCTCACGGACAGGGGCCGACTCTGGAAACACCATATATTTT.

The chain links TRBV6-2 or TRBV6-3 to TRBJ2-1; tentatively, D is TRBD1 (5 bases). The V end was cut by 6 bases, the J end by 8 bases, with 11 bases between. The CDR3 loop spans 12 amino acids. Germline loops: CDR1 MNHEY, CDR2 SVGEGT. The CDR3 reads CASSDSLYEQFF. CDR3 bases: TGTGCCAGCAGCGACAGCCTGTATGAGCAGTTCTTC.

The chain is built from TRBV11-2 and TRBJ2-1; 15 positions agree with TRBD2. Germline lookup yields CDR1 SGHAT and CDR2 FQNNGV. V was pared by 5 bases and J by 1 base, with 6 bases of the junction left unmatched. The CDR3 is 18 residues long. The CDR3 region has the DNA TGTGCCAGCAGCCCCGGGACTAGCGGGGGGAAATCCTACAATGAGCAGTTCTTC. Protein product: CASSPGTSGGKSYNEQFF.

The chain is built from TRBV6-2 or TRBV6-3 and TRBJ1-6; D gene uncertain. This CDR3 is built from 12 residues. The ends were cut back, 5 bases at V and 9 bases at J, with 8 bases in the middle. The germline V gene has CDR1 MNHEY and CDR2 SVGEGT. CDR3 amino acids: CASSTLSSPLHF. CDR3 DNA: TGTGCCAGCAGTACCCTAAGTTCACCCCTCCACTTT.

This sequence joins TRBV9 and TRBJ2-2; tentatively, D is TRBD2 (7 bases). V was cut by 6 bases and J by 4 bases, with 13 bases left in between. The CDR3 covers 14 residues. The germline V gene has CDR1 SGDLS and CDR2 YYNGEE. CDR3 protein: CASNKGGGTGELFF. DNA of the CDR3: TGTGCCAGCAACAAAGGGGGGGGCACCGGGGAGCTGTTTTTT.

V gene TRBV6-5 combines with J gene TRBJ1-6, with D possibly TRBD1 on 5 matching bases. This CDR3 region has 15 residues. The V end was cut by 4 bases, the J end by 7 bases, with 14 bases between. Germline values: CDR1 MNHEY, CDR2 SVGAGI. The CDR3 loop reads CASSSTGTANSPLHF. The DNA for the CDR3 is TGTGCCAGCAGTTCCACCGGGACTGCCAATTCACCCCTCCACTTT.

CDR3 amino acids: CASSETWGEDSPLHF. The CDR3 nucleotides are TGTGCCAGTAGTGAAACATGGGGGGAAGATTCACCCCTCCACTTT. The V gene is TRBV19, the J gene TRBJ1-6; TRBD1 is a possible D gene (5 bases). Looked up from germline, CDR1 is LNHDA and CDR2 is SQIVND (reference sequence). Trimming removed 5 bases at V and 8 bases at J, with 16 bases between. This CDR3 has 15 amino acids.

The chain links TRBV7-2 to TRBJ2-7; TRBD2 is a possible D gene (7 bases). The germline CDR1 and CDR2 sequences are SGHTA and FQGNSA. The CDR3 runs 15 residues. The germline V and J ends were trimmed by 1 base and 3 bases, with 13 bases remaining between them. In DNA form, the CDR3 reads TGTGCCAGCAGCTTAGGCGCGGGGGCCAGCTACGAGCAGTACTTC. It is translated as CASSLGAGASYEQYF.

J is TRBJ1-4 and V is TRBV5-8, with TRBD1 identical over 10 bases. The CDR3 contains 16 residues. Germline CDR1 is SGHTS and CDR2 is YDEGEE. V shed 4 bases, J shed 8 bases, and the junction held 11 bases outside the gene matches. CDR3 in amino acids: CASSTLDRGLGEKLFF. The CDR3 DNA reads TGTGCCAGCAGCACCCTCGACAGGGGGCTAGGCGAAAAACTGTTTTTT.

The chain joins TRBV7-8 to TRBJ2-5; a weak D match, TRBD2 (6 bases). CDR1 SGHVS and CDR2 FQNEAQ come from the germline V gene. The CDR3 sequence is 14 residues long. Trimming cost V 3 bases and J 2 bases, with 10 bases left between them. CDR3 sequence: CASSLGTVQETQYF. The CDR3 DNA reads as TGTGCCAGCAGCTTGGGGACTGTTCAAGAGACCCAGTACTTC. Full variable domain (remainder filled in from reference TRBV7-8 and TRBJ2-5): GAGVSQSPRYKVAKRGQDVALRCDPISGHVSLFWYQQALGQGPEFLTYFQNEAQLDKSGLPSDRFFAERPEGSVSTLKIQRTQQEDSAVYLCASSLGTVQETQYFGPGTRLLVL.

The rearrangement links TRBV21-1 to TRBJ1-5. TRBV21-1 is marked as a pseudogene. This CDR3 is 16 amino acids long. CDR3 coding DNA: TGTGCCAGCAGCAAAGGGGAGACGGTGCCCTATCAGCCCCAGCATTTT. The encoded protein is CASSKGETVPYQPQHF.

CDR3 coding DNA: TGTGCCACCAGTGACCCCGGACTAGCAACGGAGACCCAGTACTTC. As protein: CATSDPGLATETQYF. The chain employs TRBV24-1 and TRBJ2-5, with 8 positions matching TRBD2. The germline V gene has CDR1 KGHDR and CDR2 SFDVKD. V was pared by 4 bases and J by 5 bases, with 8 bases of the junction left unmatched. CDR3 length equals 15 residues.